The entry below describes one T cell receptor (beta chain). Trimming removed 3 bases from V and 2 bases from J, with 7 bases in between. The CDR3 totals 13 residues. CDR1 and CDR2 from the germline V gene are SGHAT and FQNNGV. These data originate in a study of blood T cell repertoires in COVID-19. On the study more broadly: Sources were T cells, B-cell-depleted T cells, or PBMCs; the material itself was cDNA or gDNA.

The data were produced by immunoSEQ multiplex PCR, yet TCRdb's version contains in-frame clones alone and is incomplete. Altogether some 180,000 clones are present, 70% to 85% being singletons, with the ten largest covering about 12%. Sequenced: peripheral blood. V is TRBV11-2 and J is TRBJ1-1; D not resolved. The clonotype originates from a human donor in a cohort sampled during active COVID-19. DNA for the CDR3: TGTGCCAGCAGCTTCGTTACAAACACTGAAGCTTTCTTT. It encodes CASSFVTNTEAFF.